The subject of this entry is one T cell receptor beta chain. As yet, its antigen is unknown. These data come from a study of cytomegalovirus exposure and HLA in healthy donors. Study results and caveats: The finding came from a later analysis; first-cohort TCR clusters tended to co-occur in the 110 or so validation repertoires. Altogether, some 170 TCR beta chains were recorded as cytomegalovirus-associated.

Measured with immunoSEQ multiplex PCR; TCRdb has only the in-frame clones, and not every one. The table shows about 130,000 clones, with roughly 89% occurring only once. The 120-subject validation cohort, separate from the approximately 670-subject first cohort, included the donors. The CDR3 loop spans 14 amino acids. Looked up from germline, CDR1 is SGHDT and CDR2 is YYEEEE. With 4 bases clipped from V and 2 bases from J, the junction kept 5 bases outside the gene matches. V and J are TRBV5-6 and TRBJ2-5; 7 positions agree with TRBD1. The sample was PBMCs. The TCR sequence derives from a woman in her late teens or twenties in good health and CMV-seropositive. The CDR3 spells CASSLGQKQETQYF. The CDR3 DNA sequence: TGTGCCAGCAGCCTGGGACAGAAACAAGAGACCCAGTACTTC.